This TCR beta chain was captured by sequencing in a study of T cell responses to AZD1222 COVID-19 vaccine. Trimming removed 5 bases from V and 5 bases from J; junction bases left unmatched: 7. Per germline, CDR1 SGHTA and CDR2 FQGNSA. The CDR3 length is 16 residues. Measured with immunoSEQ multiplex PCR; TCRdb has only the in-frame clones, and not every one. The sample contains around 100,000 clones, 90% to 95% of which appear only once. This clone was seen a few times. The J gene is TRBJ2-3, the V gene TRBV7-2; TRBD2 matches 13 bases. The sequencing here drew on peripheral blood, taken on day 0 of AZD1222 vaccination. This clonotype originated in an adult in good health. Here the CDR3 DNA reads TGTGCCAGCAGCCCTAGACTAGCGGGAGGAAGAGATACGCAGTATTTT. Amino acid sequence: CASSPRLAGGRDTQYF.